These 5 T cell receptor beta chains came from one sample sequenced in a study of blood T cell repertoires in COVID-19. Method: immunoSEQ multiplex PCR; TCRdb's copy keeps in-frame clones and lacks some. The profile shows approximately 350,000 clones, 86% of them singletons. Sequencing was done on a sample of peripheral blood. The source is a woman aged 55 to 70 with COVID-19, enrolled during active disease.

The chain couples TRBV2 to TRBJ2-2; TRBD1 matches 10 bases. The CDR3 has 15 amino acids. Germline CDR1 reads SNHLY; CDR2 reads FYNNEI. Trimming cost V 8 bases and J 4 bases; bases outside gene matches: 7. Here the CDR3 DNA reads TGTGCCAGCTTGGACAGGGGGTTAAGCACCGGGGAGCTGTTTTTT. Translation gives CASLDRGLSTGELFF.

The J gene is TRBJ2-5, the V gene TRBV5-1; possibly TRBD2 for D (6 bases). The length of the CDR3 is 17 residues. Trimming pared 4 bases from V and 2 bases from J, leaving 21 bases between. Germline values: CDR1 SGHRS, CDR2 YFSETQ. The DNA for the CDR3 is TGCGCCAGCAGCATAACCTTGGGGGGATCGGTTCAAGAGACCCAGTACTTC. Encoded protein: CASSITLGGSVQETQYF.

The rearrangement uses TRBV3-1 (or the pseudogene TRBV3-2) and TRBJ2-3, with D possibly matching TRBD2 (7 bases). The CDR3 is made up of 13 amino acids. Trimming left V 4 bases short and J 5 bases short, with 10 bases between. Germline V gives CDR1 LGHDT, CDR2 YNNKEL (reference sequence). The CDR3 DNA reads TGTGCCAGCAGCCGGAGGGGGGGAGATACGCAGTATTTT. This encodes CASSRRGGDTQYF.

The chain joins TRBV6-5 to TRBJ2-2, with D possibly TRBD2 on 6 matching bases. This CDR3 contains 13 residues. V was trimmed by 6 bases and J by 4 bases, leaving 9 bases between them. CDR1 MNHEY and CDR2 SVGAGI come from the germline V gene. The CDR3 sequence is CASSGDFTGELFF. The CDR3 region has the DNA TGTGCCAGCAGCGGGGACTTCACCGGGGAGCTGTTTTTT.

J is TRBJ2-1 and V is TRBV9; 9 nucleotides line up with TRBD2. V gave up 0 bases and J gave up 3 bases; unmatched junction bases: 4. CDR1 and CDR2 (germline): SGDLS, YYNGEE. The CDR3 has 16 residues. The CDR3 here is CASSVGGSGGYNEQFF. The CDR3 DNA sequence: TGTGCCAGCAGCGTAGGGGGTAGCGGGGGCTACAATGAGCAGTTCTTC. The full variable domain, rest sourced from reference TRBV9 and TRBJ2-1, is DSGVTQTPKHLITATGQRVTLRCSPRSGDLSVYWYQQSLDQGLQFLIQYYNGEERAKGNILERFSAQQFPDLHSELNLSSLELGDSALYFCASSVGGSGGYNEQFFGPGTRLTVL.